The 3 T cell receptor beta chains presented below share a single source sample, sequenced in a study of blood T cell repertoires in COVID-19. The method was immunoSEQ multiplex PCR; TCRdb's version includes in-frame clones alone and lacks a portion of them. The sample records about 330,000 clones, 88% being singletons. The sequenced material came from peripheral blood. These receptors originate from a woman between 45 and 60 years old with active or convalescent COVID-19.

This clone was counted once. The chain carries TRBV30 and TRBJ1-1, with 9 nucleotides matching TRBD1. Germline V gene lookup returns CDR1 GTSNPN and CDR2 SVGIG (reference sequence). V lost 2 bases to trimming and J lost 5 bases; unmatched junction nucleotides: 9. CDR3 length: 15 residues. The CDR3 nucleotides are TGTGCCTGGAGTCCTGGGACAGGGAAGGGTACTGAAGCTTTCTTT. Translation: CAWSPGTGKGTEAFF. The full variable domain, in which reference TRBV30 and TRBJ1-1 provide the parts outside the CDR3, is SQTIHQWPATLVQPVGSPLSLECTVEGTSNPNLYWYRQAAGRGLQLLFYSVGIGQISSEVPQNLSASRPQDRQFILSSKKLLLSDSGFYLCAWSPGTGKGTEAFFGQGTRLTVV.

In this sample, this clone turned up once. The J gene is TRBJ1-3, the V gene TRBV19; D gene ambiguous. Germline CDR1 reads LNHDA; CDR2 reads SQIVND (reference sequence). Trimming removed 3 bases from V and 4 bases from J, with 16 bases in between. There are 16 residues in the CDR3. The CDR3 is CASSMALSHIGNTIYF. CDR3 DNA: TGTGCCAGTAGTATGGCCCTTTCGCATATCGGAAACACCATATATTTT.

The chain combines TRBV15 with TRBJ1-4; unclear D gene. In germline, CDR1 is LNHNV, CDR2 YYDKDF (reference sequence). Trimming left V 1 base short and J 6 bases short, with 9 bases between. CDR3 length: 14 amino acids. The CDR3 loop reads CATSRGSWDEKLFF. DNA of the CDR3: TGTGCCACCAGCAGAGGGAGCTGGGATGAAAAACTGTTTTTT.